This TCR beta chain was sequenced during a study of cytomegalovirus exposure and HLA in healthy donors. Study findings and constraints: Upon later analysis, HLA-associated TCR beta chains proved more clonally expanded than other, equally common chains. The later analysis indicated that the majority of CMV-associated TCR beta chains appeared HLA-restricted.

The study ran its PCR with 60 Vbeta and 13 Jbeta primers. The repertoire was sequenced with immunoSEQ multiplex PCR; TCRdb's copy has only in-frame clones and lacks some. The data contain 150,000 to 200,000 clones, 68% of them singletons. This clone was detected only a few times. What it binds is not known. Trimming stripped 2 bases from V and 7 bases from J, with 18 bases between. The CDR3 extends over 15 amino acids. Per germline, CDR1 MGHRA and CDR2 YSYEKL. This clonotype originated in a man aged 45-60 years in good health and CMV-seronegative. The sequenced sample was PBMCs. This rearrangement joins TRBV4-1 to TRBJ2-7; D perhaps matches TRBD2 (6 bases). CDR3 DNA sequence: TGCGCCAGCAGCCAAAGTTCGAGGACTGGGGGGGAGCAGTACTTC. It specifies CASSQSSRTGGEQYF.